This T cell receptor (beta chain) originates from a study of neoadjuvant anti-PD-1 for oral cavity cancer. Overall study context: Patients without progression got a fourth dose around day 43.

Per germline, CDR1 SGDLS and CDR2 YYNGEE. CDR3 length: 16 residues. V lost 0 bases and J 0 bases, leaving 9 bases between the germline ends. This table comes from immunoSEQ multiplex PCR, and its TCRdb copy is limited to in-frame clones, with some not included. This sample yields 15,000 or so clones, of which roughly 60% are seen a single time; roughly 2.8% belongs to the top ten. This sequence joins TRBV9 and TRBJ2-2, with D possibly matching TRBD2 (5 bases). The TCR originated in a person between 40 and 80 years old with oral cavity squamous cell carcinoma. The sample here was PBMCs, taken before nivolumab (anti-PD-1) treatment. The CDR3 protein is CASSVGAEANTGELFF. Here the CDR3 DNA reads TGTGCCAGCAGCGTAGGAGCGGAAGCGAACACCGGGGAGCTGTTTTTT.